Listed here are 16 T cell receptor beta chains from one sample, sequenced in a study of identical twins. TCRdb used MiXCR to reprocess the 5' RACE reads, holding one entry per CDR3 protein. The table lists some 1,700,000 distinct CDR3 sequences, 25% to 35% of them singletons, with about 0.27% in the top ten. Sequencing was done on a sample of cord blood. The source of these receptors is a newborn girl in good health.

V and J are TRBV11-2 and TRBJ2-1; weak D call: TRBD2 (5 bases). Trimming stripped 2 bases from V and 2 bases from J, with 10 bases between. The V gene's germline CDR1 is SGHAT and CDR2 FQNNGV. The CDR3 spans 15 residues. The CDR3 DNA is TGTGCCAGCAGCTTAACCACTAGTACCTACAATGAGCAGTTCTTC. This gives the protein CASSLTTSTYNEQFF.

The table lists this clonotype with a few counts. V and J are TRBV20-1 and TRBJ2-1; TRBD2 matches 12 bases. The CDR3 consists of 17 residues. Losses at the gene ends were 1 base for V and 8 bases for J; bases not matched to a gene: 12. Germline CDR1 reads DFQATT; CDR2 reads SNEGSKA (reference sequence). In DNA, the CDR3 is TGCAGTGCTAGAGCCGCTAGCGGGAGGGCCTTTGGTGATGAGCAGTTCTTC. This sequence encodes CSARAASGRAFGDEQFF.

Details on this clonotype: A single base separates this from a much larger clone, so it may be a read error. The chain recombines TRBV6-6 with TRBJ2-7, with a weak D call TRBD2 (6 bases). The CDR3 extends over 13 amino acids. The germline gives CDR1 MNHNY, CDR2 SVGAGI (reference sequence). The CDR3 protein is CVSSWGRLYEQYF. CDR3 bases: TGTGTCAGCAGTTGGGGGAGGCTCTACGAGCAGTACTTC.

The rearrangement links TRBV10-3 to TRBJ2-3; TRBD2 aligns across 14 bases. Germline trimming cut 6 bases from V and 3 bases from J; bases unmatched to any gene: 8. Per germline, CDR1 ENHRY and CDR2 SYGVKD. CDR3 length equals 17 residues. The CDR3 sequence is CAISDTGTSGSTDTQYF. In DNA form, the CDR3 reads TGTGCCATCAGCGACACCGGGACTAGCGGGAGTACAGATACGCAGTATTTT.

The CDR3 DNA reads as TGTGCCAGCAGTGAAGGATGGGGGTTCAAAAACATTCAGTACTTC. Its protein is CASSEGWGFKNIQYF. This rearrangement joins TRBV6-4 to TRBJ2-4; D tentatively reads TRBD1 or TRBD2 (5 bases each). The germline V gene encodes CDR1 MRHNA and CDR2 SNTAGT. V gave up 3 bases and J gave up 3 bases, with 12 bases separating them. The CDR3 length is 15 residues.

The rearrangement uses TRBV12-3 or TRBV12-4 and TRBJ2-7; D is unclear. V was trimmed by 3 bases and J by 0 bases, leaving 12 bases between them. CDR3 length: 15 residues. The CDR3 region is CASSFTRRYSYEQYF. In DNA, the CDR3 is TGTGCCAGCAGTTTCACCCGACGTTACTCCTACGAGCAGTACTTC.

The V gene is TRBV5-5, the J gene TRBJ1-1, with unresolved D. V shed 0 bases and J shed 0 bases, with 12 bases lying between them. The germline V gene has CDR1 SGHKS and CDR2 YYEKEE (reference sequence). The CDR3 runs 16 residues. The CDR3 is CASSLAGQAVNTEAFF. The CDR3 DNA reads as TGTGCCAGCAGCTTGGCGGGCCAGGCTGTGAACACTGAAGCTTTCTTT. The full variable domain, its missing parts supplied by reference TRBV5-5 and TRBJ1-1, is DAGVTQSPTHLIKTRGQQVTLRCSPISGHKSVSWYQQVLGQGPQFIFQYYEKEERGRGNFPDRFSARQFPNYSSELNVNALLLGDSALYLCASSLAGQAVNTEAFFGQGTRLTVV.

This clonotype was observed a few times. This chain connects TRBV7-2 to TRBJ2-3; TRBD2 agrees at 7 bases. CDR1 is SGHTA, CDR2 FQGNSA, per germline. V trimming: 5 bases; J trimming: 10 bases; junction bases outside the gene matches: 15. This CDR3 has 15 amino acids. The CDR3 spells CASSPYDTLAGPQYF. In nucleotides, the CDR3 is TGTGCCAGCAGCCCGTACGATACCTTAGCGGGCCCGCAGTATTTT.

The rearrangement links TRBV12-5 to TRBJ2-5; D perhaps matches TRBD1 (6 bases). Germline CDR1 is LGHNT and CDR2 is FRNRAP. Trimming left V 1 base short and J 6 bases short, with 9 bases between. The CDR3 spans 13 residues. The chain's CDR3 is CASGLAGEKTQYF. The CDR3, as DNA: TGTGCTAGTGGTTTGGCAGGGGAGAAGACCCAGTACTTC.

The table lists this clonotype with a count of one. V is TRBV7-2 and J is TRBJ2-2, with 7 bases matching TRBD2. The germline V gene encodes CDR1 SGHTA and CDR2 FQGNSA. The V gene end was trimmed by 4 bases and the J gene end by 4 bases; junction bases not matched to a gene: 12. The CDR3 loop spans 17 amino acids. The CDR3 nucleotides read TGTGCCAGCAGCTCTCCATTTCGCGGGAGAATCACCGGGGAGCTGTTTTTT. Translation gives CASSSPFRGRITGELFF.

This clonotype was detected only once. The chain has TRBV7-2 and TRBJ1-2; TRBD1 agrees at 7 bases. The V gene's germline CDR1 is SGHTA and CDR2 FQGNSA. V was clipped by 4 bases and J by 4 bases; unmatched bases: 6. The CDR3 is 14 amino acids. CDR3 bases: TGTGCCAGCAGCTCGTCAGGGGGTACCTATGGCTACACCTTC. Amino acid sequence: CASSSSGGTYGYTF.

The chain couples TRBV20-1 to TRBJ2-3, with 14 bases lining up with TRBD2. This CDR3 contains 15 residues. The J segment lost 5 bases and the V segment lost 6 bases, leaving 7 bases of the junction unmatched. Looked up from germline, CDR1 is DFQATT and CDR2 is SNEGSKA (reference sequence). CDR3 sequence reads: CSALGTSGGGDTQYF. The CDR3 DNA sequence: TGCAGTGCACTGGGGACTAGCGGGGGTGGAGATACGCAGTATTTT.

The V gene is TRBV18, the J gene TRBJ2-3; 13 nucleotides align to TRBD2. Germline V gene data show CDR1 as KGHSH and CDR2 as LQKENI. This CDR3 region has 19 residues. V dropped 5 bases and J dropped 2; count of bases not matched to a gene: 13. The CDR3 is CASSTRGLAGAPSTDTQYF. CDR3 nucleotide sequence: TGTGCCAGCTCAACCCGTGGACTAGCGGGGGCCCCCTCCACAGATACGCAGTATTTT.

This clonotype was detected many times. V and J are TRBV25-1 and TRBJ2-3; 10 positions match TRBD2. The CDR3 loop spans 14 amino acids. J gave up 2 bases and V 5 bases, and 1 base lay outside the gene matches. The germline gives CDR1 MGHDK, CDR2 SYGVNS. The CDR3 loop is CASSSGRATDTQYF. The CDR3 coding sequence is TGTGCCAGCAGTAGCGGGAGGGCCACAGATACGCAGTATTTT. The full variable domain, rest sourced from reference TRBV25-1 and TRBJ2-3, is EADIYQTPRYLVIGTGKKITLECSQTMGHDKMYWYQQDPGMELHLIHYSYGVNSTEKGDLSSESTVSRIRTEHFPLTLESARPSHTSQYLCASSSGRATDTQYFGPGTRLTVL.

The chain joins TRBV5-1 to TRBJ1-1; TRBD1 matches at 9 bases. The length of the CDR3 is 15 residues. CDR1 and CDR2 (germline): SGHRS, YFSETQ. V lost 2 bases and J lost 4; bases outside the gene matches: 6. In DNA form, the CDR3 reads TGCGCCAGCAGCTTCCGACAGGGGGGGAGCACTGAAGCTTTCTTT. Translated: CASSFRQGGSTEAFF.

The V and J genes are TRBV27 and TRBJ1-1; tentatively, D is TRBD1 (5 bases). This CDR3 region has 15 residues. Germline V gene data show CDR1 as MNHEY and CDR2 as SMNVEV (reference sequence). Trimming took 10 bases from V and 0 from J, leaving 18 bases between them. Here the CDR3 reads CATSVGDGMNTEAFF. DNA for the CDR3: TGTGCCACCTCAGTCGGGGACGGCATGAACACTGAAGCTTTCTTT.